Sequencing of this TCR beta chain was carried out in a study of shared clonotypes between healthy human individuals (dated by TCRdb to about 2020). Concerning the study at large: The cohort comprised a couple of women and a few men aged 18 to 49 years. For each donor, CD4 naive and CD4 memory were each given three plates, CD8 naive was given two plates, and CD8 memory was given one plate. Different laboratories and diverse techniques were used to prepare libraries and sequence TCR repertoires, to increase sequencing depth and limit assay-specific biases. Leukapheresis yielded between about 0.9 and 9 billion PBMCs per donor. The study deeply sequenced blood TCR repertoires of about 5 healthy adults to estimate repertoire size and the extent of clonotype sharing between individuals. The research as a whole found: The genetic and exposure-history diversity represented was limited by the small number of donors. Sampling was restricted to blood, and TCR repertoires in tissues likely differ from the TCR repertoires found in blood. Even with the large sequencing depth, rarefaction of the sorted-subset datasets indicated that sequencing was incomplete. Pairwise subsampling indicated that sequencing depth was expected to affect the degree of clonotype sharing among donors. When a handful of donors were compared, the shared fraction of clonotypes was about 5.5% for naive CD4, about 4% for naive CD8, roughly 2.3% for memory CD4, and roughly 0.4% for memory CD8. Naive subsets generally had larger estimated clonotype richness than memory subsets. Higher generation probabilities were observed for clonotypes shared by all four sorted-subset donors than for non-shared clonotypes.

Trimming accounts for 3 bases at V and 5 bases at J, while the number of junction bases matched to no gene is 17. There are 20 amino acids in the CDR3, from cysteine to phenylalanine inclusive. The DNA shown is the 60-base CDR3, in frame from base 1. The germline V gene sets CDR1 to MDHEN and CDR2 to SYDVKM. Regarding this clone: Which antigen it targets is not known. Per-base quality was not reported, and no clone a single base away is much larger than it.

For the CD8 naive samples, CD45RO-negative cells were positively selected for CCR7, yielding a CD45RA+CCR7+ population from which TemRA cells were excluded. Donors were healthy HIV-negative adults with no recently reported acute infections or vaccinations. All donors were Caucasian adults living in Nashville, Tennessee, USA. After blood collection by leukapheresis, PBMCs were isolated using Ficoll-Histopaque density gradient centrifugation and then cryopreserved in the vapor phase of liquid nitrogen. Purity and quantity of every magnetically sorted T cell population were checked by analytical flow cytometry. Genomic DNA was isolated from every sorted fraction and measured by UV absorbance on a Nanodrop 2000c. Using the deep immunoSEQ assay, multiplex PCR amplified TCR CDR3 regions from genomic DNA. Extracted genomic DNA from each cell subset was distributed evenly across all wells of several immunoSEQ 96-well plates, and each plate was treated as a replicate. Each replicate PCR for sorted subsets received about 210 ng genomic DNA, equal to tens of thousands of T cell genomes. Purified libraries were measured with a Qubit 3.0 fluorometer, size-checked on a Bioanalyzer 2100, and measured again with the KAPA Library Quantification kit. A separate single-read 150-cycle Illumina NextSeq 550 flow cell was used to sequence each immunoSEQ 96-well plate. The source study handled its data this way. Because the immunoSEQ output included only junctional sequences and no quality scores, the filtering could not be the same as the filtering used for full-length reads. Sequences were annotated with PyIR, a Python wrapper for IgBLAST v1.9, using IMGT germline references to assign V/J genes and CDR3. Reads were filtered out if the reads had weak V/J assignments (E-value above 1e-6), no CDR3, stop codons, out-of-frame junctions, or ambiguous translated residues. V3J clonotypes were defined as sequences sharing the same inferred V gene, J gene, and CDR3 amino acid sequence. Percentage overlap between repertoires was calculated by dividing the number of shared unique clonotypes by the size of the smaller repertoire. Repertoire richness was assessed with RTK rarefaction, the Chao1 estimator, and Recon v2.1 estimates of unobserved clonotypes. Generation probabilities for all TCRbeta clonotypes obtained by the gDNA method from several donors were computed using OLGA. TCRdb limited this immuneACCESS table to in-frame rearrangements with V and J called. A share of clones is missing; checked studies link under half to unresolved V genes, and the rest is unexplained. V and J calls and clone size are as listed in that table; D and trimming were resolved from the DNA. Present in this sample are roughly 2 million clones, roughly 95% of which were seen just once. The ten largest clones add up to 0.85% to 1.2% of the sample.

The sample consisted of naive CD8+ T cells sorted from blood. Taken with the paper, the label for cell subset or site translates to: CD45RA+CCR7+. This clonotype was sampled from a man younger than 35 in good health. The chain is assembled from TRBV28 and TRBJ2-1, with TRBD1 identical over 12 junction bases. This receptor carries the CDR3 CASSFLPGQGAGGVHNEQFF. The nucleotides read TGTGCCAGCAGTTTTCTCCCGGGACAGGGGGCGGGAGGGGTACACAATGAGCAGTTCTTC.